This T cell receptor (beta chain) appears in the sequencing data of a study of esophageal squamous cell carcinoma under preoperative chemotherapy. On the study more broadly: Both tumor-infiltrating lymphocytes and peripheral blood T cells had their TCR repertoires profiled. General study findings and limits: After treatment, tumor-infiltrating lymphocytes apparently came partly from blood T cells.

TCRdb itself ran the PCR reads through MiXCR, one entry per CDR3 protein. The sample yields some 6,600 distinct CDR3 sequences, about 30% seen once. Worth noting for this clonotype: Its antigen is as yet unknown.

Time point given: before preoperative PTX-NDP chemotherapy. Before surgery, patients were given preoperative paclitaxel-nedaplatin chemotherapy. This sequence originates from a human donor with esophageal squamous cell carcinoma. The donor label of this sample is uncertain. Specimen collection occurred from a patient given preoperative chemotherapy.

CDR3 DNA sequence: TGTGCCAGCAGCTTAGCCCACCGGACAGATACGCAGTATTTT. Its protein is CASSLAHRTDTQYF. The J gene is TRBJ2-3, the V gene TRBV7-2; D gene uncertain. V was cut by 0 bases and J by 3 bases, with 7 bases left in between. The CDR3 loop spans 14 amino acids. From germline, CDR1 is SGHTA and CDR2 FQGNSA.